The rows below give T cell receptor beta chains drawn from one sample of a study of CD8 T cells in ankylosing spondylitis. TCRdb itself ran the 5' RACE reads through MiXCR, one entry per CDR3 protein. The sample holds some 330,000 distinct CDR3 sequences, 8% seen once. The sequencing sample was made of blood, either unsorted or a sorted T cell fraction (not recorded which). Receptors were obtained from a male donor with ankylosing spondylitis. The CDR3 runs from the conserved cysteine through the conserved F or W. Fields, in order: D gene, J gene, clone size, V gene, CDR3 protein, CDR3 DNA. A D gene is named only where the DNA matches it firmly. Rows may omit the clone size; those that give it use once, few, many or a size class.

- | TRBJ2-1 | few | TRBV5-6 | CASSPNGFSSYNEQFF | TGTGCCAGCAGCCCAAACGGGTTTAGCTCCTACAATGAGCAGTTCTTC
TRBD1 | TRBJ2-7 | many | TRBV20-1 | CSARVPGDRVYEQYF | TGCAGTGCTAGAGTCCCTGGGGACAGGGTCTACGAGCAGTACTTC
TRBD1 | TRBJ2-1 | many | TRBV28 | CASSLHDRGPGFF | TGTGCCAGCAGTTTACACGACAGGGGGCCCGGGTTCTTC
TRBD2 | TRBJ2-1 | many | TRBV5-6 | CASSSRLAPPSYNEQFF | TGTGCCAGCAGCTCCAGACTAGCGCCTCCCTCCTACAATGAGCAGTTCTTC
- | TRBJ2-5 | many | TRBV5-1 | CASSPPGAEETQYF | TGCGCCAGCAGCCCCCCCGGGGCAGAAGAGACCCAGTACTTC
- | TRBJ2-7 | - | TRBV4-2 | CASSKGRDYEQYF | TGTGCCAGCAGCAAGGGCAGAGACTACGAGCAGTACTTC
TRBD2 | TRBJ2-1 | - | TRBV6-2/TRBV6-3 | CASSYQAGGAVDNEQFF | TGTGCCAGCAGTTACCAAGCGGGAGGGGCGGTCGACAATGAGCAGTTCTTC
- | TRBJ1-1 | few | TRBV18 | CASSGGGTASMNTEAFF | TGTGCCAGCTCGGGTGGGGGGACCGCCTCTATGAACACTGAAGCTTTCTTT
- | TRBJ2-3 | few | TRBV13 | CASSDRKGLRDTQYF | TGTGCCAGCAGCGATCGGAAGGGACTTCGAGATACGCAGTATTTT
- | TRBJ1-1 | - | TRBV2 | CASSVYSAEAFF | TGTGCCAGCAGTGTATACAGCGCTGAAGCTTTCTTT
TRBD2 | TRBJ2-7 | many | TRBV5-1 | CASSLAPERGSYEQYF | TGCGCCAGCAGCTTGGCCCCGGAGCGGGGCTCCTACGAGCAGTACTTC
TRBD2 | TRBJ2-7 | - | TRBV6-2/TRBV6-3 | CASKLAGTSAHEQYF | TGTGCCAGTAAACTAGCCGGGACTAGCGCCCACGAGCAGTACTTC
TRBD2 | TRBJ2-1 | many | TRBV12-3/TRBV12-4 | CASSSGTSGFEQFF | TGTGCCAGCAGCTCCGGGACTAGCGGGTTTGAGCAGTTCTTC
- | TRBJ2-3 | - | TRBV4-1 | CASSEGRTTDTQYF | TGCGCCAGCAGCGAAGGCAGGACCACAGATACGCAGTATTTT
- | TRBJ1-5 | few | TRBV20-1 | CSARDRYSLNQPQHF | TGCAGTGCTAGAGATCGGTACAGCCTCAATCAGCCCCAGCATTTT
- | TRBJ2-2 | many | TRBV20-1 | CSARDHTSTGELFF | TGCAGTGCTAGAGACCATACGAGCACCGGGGAGCTGTTTTTT
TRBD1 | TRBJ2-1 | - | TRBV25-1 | CASSRPTGVFYNEQFF | TGTGCCAGCAGTCGACCGACAGGGGTATTCTACAATGAGCAGTTCTTC
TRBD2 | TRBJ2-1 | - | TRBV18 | CASSKLAGRIGEQFF | TGTGCCAGCTCAAAACTAGCGGGACGGATAGGGGAGCAGTTCTTC
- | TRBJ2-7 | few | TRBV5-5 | CASSLDGSNDEQYF | TGTGCCAGCAGCTTGGACGGGAGCAACGACGAGCAGTACTTC
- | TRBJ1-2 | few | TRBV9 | CASSVSWGESYGYTF | TGTGCCAGCAGCGTTTCATGGGGGGAGAGCTATGGCTACACCTTC
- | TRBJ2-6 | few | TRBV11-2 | CASSIRVSGANVLTF | TGTGCCAGCAGCATTCGAGTCTCTGGGGCCAACGTCCTGACTTTC
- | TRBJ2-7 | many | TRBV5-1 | CASSLDFNSYEQYF | TGCGCCAGCAGCTTAGATTTTAACTCCTACGAGCAGTACTTC
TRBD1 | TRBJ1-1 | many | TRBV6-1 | CASSERTGAYTEAFF | TGTGCCAGCAGTGAAAGGACAGGGGCGTACACTGAAGCTTTCTTT
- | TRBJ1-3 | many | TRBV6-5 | CASSYSSYQNTIYF | TGTGCCAGCAGTTACTCGAGTTACCAAAACACCATATATTTT
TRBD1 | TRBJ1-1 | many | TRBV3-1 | CASSRQGGSVNTEAFF | TGTGCCAGCAGCCGACAGGGAGGTTCGGTGAACACTGAAGCTTTCTTT
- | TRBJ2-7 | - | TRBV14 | CASSRLGVPYEQYF | TGTGCCAGCAGCCGCCTGGGGGTTCCCTACGAGCAGTACTTC
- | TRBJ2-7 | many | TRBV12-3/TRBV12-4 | CASSLRGGAEDEQYF | TGTGCCAGCAGTTTAAGAGGAGGGGCCGAAGACGAGCAGTACTTC
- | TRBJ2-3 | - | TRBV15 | CATSIDREEVAQYF | TGTGCCACCAGCATAGACAGGGAGGAGGTGGCGCAGTATTTT
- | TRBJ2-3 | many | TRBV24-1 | CATSEVNKDTQYF | TGTGCCACCAGCGAAGTTAATAAGGATACGCAGTATTTT
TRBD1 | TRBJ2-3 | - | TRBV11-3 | CASSRGPGTGADTQYF | TGTGCCAGCAGCCGAGGTCCCGGGACAGGGGCCGATACGCAGTATTTT
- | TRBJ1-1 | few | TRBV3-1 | CASSQEVTGRLAFF | TGTGCCAGCAGCCAAGAGGTCACAGGGCGTTTGGCTTTCTTT
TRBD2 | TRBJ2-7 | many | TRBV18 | CASSPQMPGLAVSYEQYF | TGTGCCAGCTCACCACAAATGCCAGGACTAGCGGTCTCCTACGAGCAGTACTTC
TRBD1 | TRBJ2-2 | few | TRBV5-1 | CASRMIPSTGTTGELFF | TGCGCCAGCAGAATGATCCCTTCGACAGGGACCACCGGGGAGCTGTTTTTT
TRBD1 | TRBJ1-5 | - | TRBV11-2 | CASSVTGVRPQHF | TGTGCCAGCAGCGTGACAGGGGTTCGGCCCCAGCATTTT
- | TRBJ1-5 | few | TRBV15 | CATSRGNSNQPQHF | TGTGCCACCAGCAGAGGTAATAGCAATCAGCCCCAGCATTTT
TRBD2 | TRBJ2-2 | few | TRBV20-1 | CSASGRVDTGELFF | TGCAGTGCTAGCGGGAGGGTGGACACCGGGGAGCTGTTTTTT
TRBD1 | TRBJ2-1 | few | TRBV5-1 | CASSLYRGHDEQFF | TGCGCCAGCAGCTTATACAGGGGGCACGATGAGCAGTTCTTC
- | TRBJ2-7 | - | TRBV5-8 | CASSFRDGLKSYEQYF | TGTGCCAGCAGCTTCAGGGACGGGCTAAAGTCCTACGAGCAGTACTTC
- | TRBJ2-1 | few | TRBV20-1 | CSASLRTSGRYNEQFF | TGCAGTGCTAGTTTAAGGACCAGCGGCCGATACAATGAGCAGTTCTTC
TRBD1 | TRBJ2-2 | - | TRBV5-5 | CASSGQPGQISGELFF | TGTGCCAGCAGCGGACAACCGGGACAGATTTCCGGGGAGCTGTTTTTT
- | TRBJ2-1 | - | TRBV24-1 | CATSLFGDEQFF | TGTGCCACCTCATTGTTCGGGGATGAGCAGTTCTTC